This T cell receptor (beta chain) was recovered during a study of shared clonotypes between healthy human individuals. Study-level results: Sampling covered blood only; tissue repertoires likely differ. Generally, estimated richness proved larger in naive subsets than it did in memory subsets.

Details on this clone: Its matching antigen is unknown. The same CDR3 also results from other DNA sequences found in this sample.

The authors split each subset's genomic DNA evenly across several immunoSEQ plates. Some clones are missing from TCRdb's copy, which holds only in-frame ones; the method was immunoSEQ multiplex PCR. The repertoire consists of millions of clones, with approximately 92% occurring once and the leading ten covering over 0.12%. CD45RA-negative memory and CD45RA+ naive subsets were split from the CD4+ cells. Trimming at V came to 0 bases and at J to 5 bases, leaving 3 bases not matched to a gene. The CDR3 consists of 14 residues. Germline V gene data show CDR1 as SGHRS and CDR2 as YFSETQ. Material for sequencing was naive CD4+ T cells sorted from blood. The sample's subset: CD45RA+ positively selected. This sequence joins TRBV5-1 and TRBJ2-3; 7 bases agree with TRBD1. This sequence originates from a man aged 18 to 29 in good health. CDR3: CASSLGQGVDTQYF. CDR3 DNA: TGCGCCAGCAGCTTGGGACAGGGTGTAGATACGCAGTATTTT.